One T cell receptor beta chain is described in this entry. Antigen: not known. Naive CD8 cells lacked CD45RO and underwent positive selection for CCR7, leaving out terminally differentiated effector memory CD45RA+ cells. The data derive from a study of shared clonotypes between healthy human individuals. Whole-study findings and limits: Non-shared clonotypes were found to have lower generation probabilities than the clonotypes that were shared by all four of the sorted-subset donors. At large depth, rarefaction still showed sorted-subset sequencing to be incomplete.

In the study's own analysis: There were no quality scores in the junction-only immunoSEQ sequences, so filtering differed. Repertoires were generated with immunoSEQ multiplex PCR, while TCRdb's copy carries only in-frame clones and drops some. V and J calls and clone size are copied from that table; D and trimming were computed from the DNA. The data show approximately 1.9 million clones, with about 93% seen just once and over 1.5% held by the top ten. Deletions cut 5 bases from V and 9 bases from J, with 15 bases between. The CDR3 contains 13 residues. CDR1 is SGDLS, CDR2 YYNGEE, per germline. This sequence originates from a man aged 18 to 29 in good health. Some clones in this sample may be carry-over from other donors' samples. The sample comprised naive CD8+ T cells from PBMCs. V gene TRBV9 combines with J gene TRBJ2-1, with TRBD2 as a possible D gene (5 bases). CDR3 sequence (DNA): TGTGCCAGCAGGAATAGCGAGAACGCTGAGCAGTTCTTC. Translated: CASRNSENAEQFF.